The source of this T cell receptor beta chain is a study of T cell responses to AZD1222 COVID-19 vaccine. Study observations and caveats: Dominant CD4 TCR responses targeted spike regions 160-218 and 743-854. Clonal diversity was possibly underestimated, and white British individuals and females predominated among donors.

In the case of this clone: Antigen specificity is unknown.

This CDR3 has 15 residues. Germline values: CDR1 SGHVS, CDR2 FNYEAQ. V lost 0 bases, J lost 2 bases, and 3 bases stayed unmatched. Using immunoSEQ multiplex PCR, the repertoire was profiled, and TCRdb retains in-frame clones only, with some absent. The sample lists under 150,000 clones; more than 85% were seen once. The receptor was isolated from an adult in good health. The starting material was peripheral blood, obtained on day 0 of AZD1222 vaccination. The chain links TRBV7-6 to TRBJ2-7, with 8 nucleotides matching TRBD2. The chain's CDR3 is CASSLASGDTYEQYF. DNA of the CDR3: TGTGCCAGCAGCTTAGCTAGCGGGGATACCTACGAGCAGTACTTC. Supplemented by reference TRBV7-6 and TRBJ2-7, the full variable domain reads GAGVSQSPRYKVTKRGQDVALRCDPISGHVSLYWYRQALGQGPEFLTYFNYEAQQDKSGLPNDRFSAERPEGSISTLTIQRTEQRDSAMYRCASSLASGDTYEQYFGPGTRLTVT.